The rows below give T cell receptor beta chains drawn from one sample of a study of spatial heterogeneity in lung cancer. TCRdb reprocessed the 5' RACE reads with MiXCR, giving one entry per CDR3 protein. The sample has fewer than 20,000 distinct CDR3 sequences, 5.5% to 6% seen once; the top ten hold about a tenth. Sequences were derived from lung tumor tissue, sampled at surgery. The source of these receptors is a female donor with early-stage non-small cell lung cancer. Each CDR3 is given with its conserved first and last residue. The D gene is left open where the match is weak. Part of the rows lack a size; the others show once, few, many or a class for expanded clones.

TRBV7-6	many	.	TRBJ1-4	TGTGCCAGCAGCTTGGATGAAAAACTGTTTTTT	CASSLDEKLFF
TRBV2	many	.	TRBJ2-7	TGTGCCAGCAGTGGAGACGCAACCTACGAGCAGTACTTC	CASSGDATYEQYF
TRBV7-9	many	TRBD1	TRBJ1-4	TGTGCCAGCAGCTCGGGACAGGGAGGTGTTGAAAAACTGTTTTTT	CASSSGQGGVEKLFF
TRBV15	many	.	TRBJ1-1	TGTGCCACCAGCAGAGAAACGGGAGTGAACACTGAAGCTTTCTTT	CATSRETGVNTEAFF
TRBV19	many	TRBD2	TRBJ2-7	TGTGCCAGACCGACTAGCGAGGGCCACGAGCAGTACTTC	CARPTSEGHEQYF
TRBV5-1	many	TRBD2	TRBJ2-7	TGCGCCAGCAGCTTGGGACTAGCGGGGAGCTACGAGCAGTACTTC	CASSLGLAGSYEQYF
TRBV4-1	many	TRBD2	TRBJ2-1	TGCGCCAGCAGCTCCCCAGCGGGGAACTCCTACAATGAGCAGTTCTTC	CASSSPAGNSYNEQFF
TRBV19	many	.	TRBJ2-7	TGTGCCAGTAGTATAGGGAATACCGAGCAGTACTTC	CASSIGNTEQYF
TRBV5-6	medium-sized	TRBD1	TRBJ2-2	TGTGCCAGCAGCTTCAAGGACAGGAGGACCGGGGAGCTGTTTTTT	CASSFKDRRTGELFF
TRBV12-3/TRBV12-4	few	.	TRBJ2-7	TGTGCCAGCAGCCTCCCACAGGGGAGGTACGAGCAGTACTTC	CASSLPQGRYEQYF
TRBV10-3	.	TRBD1	TRBJ2-7	TGTGCCATCAGTGCCTCCGGGGACAGGGGCCTAGAGCAGTACTTC	CAISASGDRGLEQYF
TRBV6-4	many	.	TRBJ2-2	TGTGCCAGCAGTGTGGATCGCGGGACGCCCGGGGAGCTGTTTTTT	CASSVDRGTPGELFF
TRBV13	few	.	TRBJ2-3	TGTGCCAGCAGCATCCGAGTAGCTTATAGCACAGATACGCAGTATTTT	CASSIRVAYSTDTQYF
TRBV27	many	.	TRBJ2-5	TGTGCCAGCAGTTCTCGGGCAGGGAGATCCGAGACCCAGTACTTC	CASSSRAGRSETQYF
TRBV20-1	many	.	TRBJ1-1	TGCAGAGCGACCCAGAACACTGAAGCTTTCTTT	CRATQNTEAFF
TRBV12-3/TRBV12-4	medium-sized	.	TRBJ1-5	TGTGCCAGCAGTAGAAGGGACCATAGCAATCAGCCCCAGCATTTT	CASSRRDHSNQPQHF
TRBV12-3/TRBV12-4	.	.	TRBJ2-7	TGTGCCAGCAGGGAAGGGGGGGCGAGTGAGCAGTACTTC	CASREGGASEQYF
TRBV6-1	.	.	TRBJ2-3	TGTGCCAGCAGTGACTACATCGACCTCAATACGCAGTATTTT	CASSDYIDLNTQYF
TRBV20-1	many	.	TRBJ2-7	TGCAGTGCTACTAGAGGGCAGGACTACTACGAGCAGTACTTC	CSATRGQDYYEQYF
TRBV7-2	.	.	TRBJ2-2	TGTGCCAGCAGCTTCAGAGTCGACACCGGGGAGCTGGTTTTT	CASSFRVDTGELVF
TRBV6-6	few	.	TRBJ2-7	TGTGCCAGCAGTTATTTAGCAGGGGTTGACGAGCAGTACTTC	CASSYLAGVDEQYF
TRBV6-6	many	TRBD1	TRBJ2-6	TGTGCCAGCAGTACACGACAGGGCGGCTCTGGGGCCAACGTCCTGACTTTC	CASSTRQGGSGANVLTF
TRBV20-1	many	TRBD2	TRBJ2-3	TGCAGTGCACATTCTAGCGGACTCAGCACAGATACGCAGTATTTT	CSAHSSGLSTDTQYF
TRBV11-2	many	TRBD2	TRBJ2-3	TGTGCCAGCAGCTCCACTAGCGCGAGGGCAGATACGCAGTATTTT	CASSSTSARADTQYF
TRBV20-1	many	.	TRBJ2-7	TGCAGTGCTAGAGATCACACAGGCCCCTACGAGCAGTACTTC	CSARDHTGPYEQYF
TRBV6-2/TRBV6-3	.	TRBD1	TRBJ2-7	TGTGCCAGCACCGACAGGGAAGATTACGAGCAGTACTTC	CASTDREDYEQYF
TRBV7-9	many	.	TRBJ2-1	TGTGCCAGCAGCATCCCCTTTTCGTCACATCCGAATACCGATGAGCAGTTCTTC	CASSIPFSSHPNTDEQFF
TRBV6-2/TRBV6-3	.	TRBD2	TRBJ2-1	TGTGCCAGCACCGGGACTACTCTGGGGAATGAGCAGTTCTTC	CASTGTTLGNEQFF
TRBV5-1	many	TRBD2	TRBJ2-1	TGCGCCAGCAGCTTGGCCTCTAGCGGGATCTGGTACAATGAGCAGTTCTTC	CASSLASSGIWYNEQFF
TRBV7-2	many	TRBD2	TRBJ2-1	TGTGCCAGCGGGGCTAGCGGGCACAATGAGCAGTTCTTC	CASGASGHNEQFF
TRBV6-6	many	.	TRBJ2-4	TGTGCCAGCAGGCAGATAGAAATAGCCAAAAACATTCAGTACTTC	CASRQIEIAKNIQYF
TRBV4-1	many	TRBD1	TRBJ2-5	TGCGCCAGCAGCCAGCACAGGGGCGAGGCCCAAGAGACCCAGTACTTC	CASSQHRGEAQETQYF
TRBV20-1	many	.	TRBJ2-1	TGCAGTGCTAGAGATCTACAGAGCTCCTACAATGAGCAGTTCTTC	CSARDLQSSYNEQFF
TRBV11-2	many	.	TRBJ2-1	TGTGCCAGCAGCCGTCTGGGCTCCCTTAATGAGCAGTTCTTC	CASSRLGSLNEQFF
TRBV18	many	.	TRBJ2-7	TGTGCCAGCAAGGTGACAGGCAGCTCCTACGAGCAGTACTTC	CASKVTGSSYEQYF
TRBV5-1	few	.	TRBJ2-1	TGCGCCAGCAGCTTGGAAGGCCTTGGTTCCTACAATGAGCAGTTCTTC	CASSLEGLGSYNEQFF